One sample yielded the 6 T cell receptor beta chains listed below, sequenced in a study of shared clonotypes between healthy human individuals. The method was immunoSEQ multiplex PCR; TCRdb's version includes in-frame clones alone and lacks a portion of them. The repertoire has about 480,000 clones, about 79% of them found once; the top ten carry about an eighth. Input material: PBMCs. These receptor sequences come from a woman aged 35 to 49 in good health. Some clones in this sample may be carry-over from other donors' samples.

The chain carries TRBV19 and TRBJ1-5; maybe TRBD1 (5 bases). V lost 5 bases to trimming and J lost 5 bases, with 13 bases between them. Germline V lookup: CDR1 LNHDA, CDR2 SQIVND (reference sequence). The length of the CDR3 is 14 residues. In nucleotides, the CDR3 is TGTGCCAGTAGTCAGCAGGGTCGCGATCAGCCCCAGCATTTT. Residues: CASSQQGRDQPQHF.

This clone appeared a few times. The chain joins TRBV7-3 to TRBJ2-1, with D maybe TRBD2 (6 bases). V lost 5 bases to trimming and J lost 6 bases, with 20 bases between them. The CDR3 length is 16 residues. Germline CDR1 is SGHTA and CDR2 is FQGTGA. CDR3 in DNA: TGTGCCAGCAGCCCCCTCGGAGGGAGGACGGTCAATGAGCAGTTCTTC. It translates to CASSPLGGRTVNEQFF.

Only one count was recorded for this clone. This chain connects TRBV5-1 to TRBJ2-1; maybe TRBD1 (5 bases). V gave up 1 base and J gave up 5 bases, with 16 bases separating them. This CDR3 region has 16 residues. The V gene's germline CDR1 is SGHRS and CDR2 YFSETQ. CDR3 in amino acids: CASSLYAGLINNEQFF. For the CDR3, the DNA is TGCGCCAGCAGCTTGTACGCAGGGCTTATCAACAATGAGCAGTTCTTC.

The chain employs TRBV5-1 and TRBJ2-5, with unresolved D. The CDR3 sequence is 14 residues long. Germline lookup yields CDR1 SGHRS and CDR2 YFSETQ. V shed 1 base and J shed 5 bases, with 12 bases lying between them. This CDR3 reads CASSLLGFEETQYF. CDR3 sequence (DNA): TGCGCCAGCAGCTTGCTTGGGTTTGAGGAGACCCAGTACTTC.

V usage is TRBV27 and J usage is TRBJ2-1; tentative D call: TRBD1 (6 bases). V was pared by 6 bases and J by 0 bases, with 12 bases between. Per germline, CDR1 MNHEY and CDR2 SMNVEV (reference sequence). The CDR3 totals 15 residues. DNA for the CDR3: TGTGCCAGCAGGACAGGACTCAACTCCTACAATGAGCAGTTCTTC. This sequence encodes CASRTGLNSYNEQFF.

The rearrangement uses TRBV5-6 and TRBJ1-1, with D tentatively TRBD1 (5 bases). Trimming pared 0 bases from V and 3 bases from J, leaving 12 bases between. Germline V gene lookup returns CDR1 SGHDT and CDR2 YYEEEE. There are 15 residues in the CDR3. The CDR3: CASSLGGHPYTEAFF. The CDR3 bases are TGTGCCAGCAGCTTGGGAGGACACCCATACACTGAAGCTTTCTTT.